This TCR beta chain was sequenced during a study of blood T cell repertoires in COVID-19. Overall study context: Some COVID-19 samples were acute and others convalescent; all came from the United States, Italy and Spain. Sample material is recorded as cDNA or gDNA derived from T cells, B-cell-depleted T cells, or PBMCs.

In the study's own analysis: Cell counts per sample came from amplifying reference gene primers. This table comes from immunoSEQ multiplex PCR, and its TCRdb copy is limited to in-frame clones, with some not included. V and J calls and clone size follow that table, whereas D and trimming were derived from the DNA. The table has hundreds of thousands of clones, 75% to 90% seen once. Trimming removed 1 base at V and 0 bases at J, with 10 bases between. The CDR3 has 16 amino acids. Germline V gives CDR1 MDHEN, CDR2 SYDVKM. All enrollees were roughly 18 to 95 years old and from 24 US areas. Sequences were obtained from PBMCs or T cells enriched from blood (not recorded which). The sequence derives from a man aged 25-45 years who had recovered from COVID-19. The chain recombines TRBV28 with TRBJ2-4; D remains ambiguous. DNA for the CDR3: TGTGCCAGCAGTTTATTTCGGTCGATAGCCAAAAACATTCAGTACTTC. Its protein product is CASSLFRSIAKNIQYF.